Listed here are 28 T cell receptor beta chains from one sample, sequenced in a study of T cell responses to AZD1222 COVID-19 vaccine. Profiled with immunoSEQ multiplex PCR; TCRdb holds only in-frame clones, not every one. The table shows roughly 65,000 clones, with 80% occurring only once. The sample in question was peripheral blood, obtained on day 0 of AZD1222 vaccination. These receptors were obtained from an adult in good health.

The rearrangement uses TRBV28 and TRBJ2-1; the D gene is possibly TRBD2 (5 bases). Germline V CDR1 and CDR2: MDHEN, SYDVKM. This CDR3 region has 15 residues. The ends were cut back, 3 bases at V and 2 bases at J, with 11 bases in the middle. Written as DNA, the CDR3 is TGTGCCAGCAGTTTGGGGAGAAGTACCTACAATGAGCAGTTCTTC. Its protein is CASSLGRSTYNEQFF.

This clone came up a few times. The rearrangement uses TRBV11-2 and TRBJ1-2; possibly TRBD1 for D (6 bases). Germline V CDR1 and CDR2: SGHAT, FQNNGV. Trimming removed 5 bases from V and 7 bases from J, with 11 bases in between. The length of the CDR3 is 12 residues. The DNA of the CDR3 is TGTGCCAGCAGCCCCACAGGGCTTGGCTACACCTTC. Translated, it gives CASSPTGLGYTF.

The CDR3 here is CASTRSSYNEQFF. The CDR3 nucleotides read TGTGCCAGTACACGGAGCTCCTACAATGAGCAGTTCTTC. V gene TRBV19 combines with J gene TRBJ2-1; D ambiguous. CDR3 length: 13 amino acids. V gave up 7 bases and J gave up 0 bases, with 7 bases separating them. CDR1 is LNHDA and CDR2 is SQIVND in the germline V gene (reference sequence).

Of note for this clone: Mismatch with germline at one junction end may stem from a read error. The chain carries TRBV7-7 and TRBJ2-7, with a weak D call TRBD1 (6 bases). This CDR3 spans 13 amino acids. Germline V CDR1 and CDR2: SSHAT, FNYEAQ (reference sequence). CDR3: CASSSVQGYEQYF. CDR3 sequence (DNA): TGTGCTAGCAGCTCCGTACAGGGCTACGAGCAGTACTTC.

The V call is TRBV2, the J call TRBJ2-5; no clear D. With 2 bases removed from V and 3 bases from J, the gap between germline ends came to 7 bases. The CDR3 runs to 13 residues. Germline lookup yields CDR1 SNHLY and CDR2 FYNNEI. This CDR3 reads CASSERQEETQYF. CDR3 sequence (DNA): TGTGCCAGCAGTGAACGGCAGGAAGAGACCCAGTACTTC.

The CDR3 bases are TGCGCCAGCAGCTTGTCCCCCAGCTCCTACAATGAGCAGTTCTTC. It is translated as CASSLSPSSYNEQFF. The J gene is TRBJ2-1, the V gene TRBV5-1; D call uncertain. CDR3 length: 15 residues. The V gene lost 1 base and the J gene lost 0 bases, with 8 bases spanning the gap. Germline V gene data show CDR1 as SGHRS and CDR2 as YFSETQ.

This clone was detected only once. The CDR3 here is CASSYGGTETNEKLFF. CDR3 in DNA: TGTGCCAGCAGTTACGGGGGGACTGAAACTAATGAAAAACTGTTTTTT. This chain uses TRBV6-6 with TRBJ1-4, with a tentative D call TRBD1 (5 bases). V was cut by 2 bases and J by 1 base, with 11 bases left in between. Looked up from germline, CDR1 is MNHNY and CDR2 is SVGAGI (reference sequence). The CDR3 loop spans 16 amino acids.

In DNA form, the CDR3 reads TGTGCCAGCAGCTTCGTAGGGTCTGCTTCTGAAGCTTTCTTT. This encodes CASSFVGSASEAFF. This chain links TRBV7-8 with TRBJ1-1; the D is unclear. In germline, CDR1 is SGHVS, CDR2 FQNEAQ. This CDR3 has 14 residues. V gave up 3 bases and J gave up 6 bases, with 14 bases separating them.

The genes are TRBV6-6 and TRBJ2-7; TRBD2 agrees at 8 bases. This CDR3 has 14 amino acids. Germline CDR1 MNHNY, CDR2 SVGAGI (reference sequence). J gave up 4 bases and V 8 bases, and 10 bases lay outside the gene matches. The CDR3 nucleotides read TGTGCCAGCCGCACGGGGGGGTCGGAGTACGAGCAGTACTTC. Translating it yields CASRTGGSEYEQYF.

The rearrangement uses TRBV2 and TRBJ1-2; D remains unclear. The V end lost 5 bases, the J end lost 4 bases, and 17 bases lay between the germline ends. The CDR3 is made up of 15 amino acids. The germline V gene has CDR1 SNHLY and CDR2 FYNNEI. CDR3 coding DNA: TGTGCCAGCAGTAGTGGGCTGGCGACTCCCTATGGCTACACCTTC. This sequence encodes CASSSGLATPYGYTF.

V and J are TRBV30 and TRBJ1-4, with 7 bases fitting TRBD1. With V trimmed by 4 bases and J by 11 bases, 7 bases remained unmatched. CDR3 length: 12 amino acids. From germline, CDR1 is GTSNPN and CDR2 SVGIG (reference sequence). The CDR3 reads CAWTQGRLKLFF. The CDR3 DNA reads as TGTGCCTGGACACAGGGGAGGTTGAAACTGTTTTTT.

V and J are TRBV3-1 (or the pseudogene TRBV3-2) and TRBJ2-7; TRBD1 aligns across 8 bases. The V gene's germline CDR1 is LGHDT and CDR2 YNNKEL (reference sequence). The CDR3 has 13 residues. With V trimmed by 4 bases and J by 6 bases, 5 bases remained unmatched. In DNA, the CDR3 is TGTGCCAGCAGCCGGGGACAGGTCGGCGAGCAGTACTTC. It encodes CASSRGQVGEQYF.

This chain links TRBV5-1 with TRBJ2-7; D remains ambiguous. The germline V gene encodes CDR1 SGHRS and CDR2 YFSETQ. CDR3 size: 16 residues. V lost 0 bases, J lost 1 base, and 14 bases lay in between. The CDR3 DNA follows: TGCGCCAGCAGCTTGGGGAAGTTAGGTAAATCCTACGAGCAGTACTTC. This translates into CASSLGKLGKSYEQYF.

This clone appeared a single time. V usage is TRBV5-1 and J usage is TRBJ2-3; 14 nucleotides align to TRBD2. Trimming removed 3 bases from V and 2 bases from J; junction bases left unmatched: 5. The CDR3 has 17 residues. The germline V gene encodes CDR1 SGHRS and CDR2 YFSETQ. CDR3 region: CASSSGTSGGPTDTQYF. CDR3 bases: TGCGCCAGCAGCTCGGGGACTAGCGGGGGTCCCACAGATACGCAGTATTTT.

The gene calls are TRBV18 and TRBJ2-7, with 9 bases lining up with TRBD1. The V gene end was trimmed by 2 bases and the J gene end by 5 bases; junction bases not matched to a gene: 7. CDR1 is KGHSH, CDR2 LQKENI, per germline. The CDR3 spans 15 residues. Here the CDR3 reads CASSPNSGQGNEQYF. The CDR3 DNA reads as TGTGCCAGCTCACCAAATTCGGGACAGGGCAACGAGCAGTACTTC.

The V gene is TRBV27, the J gene TRBJ1-2; unclear D gene. Deletions cut 4 bases from V and 4 bases from J, with 13 bases between. CDR3 size: 14 residues. Germline CDR1 is MNHEY and CDR2 is SMNVEV (reference sequence). Written as DNA, the CDR3 is TGTGCCAGCAGTTCGCGGACGGCTGCCTATGGCTACACCTTC. It specifies CASSSRTAAYGYTF.

The chain uses TRBV12-2 and TRBJ1-1; the table's D call of TRBD1 was not tested on the DNA. TRBV12-2 is labeled a pseudogene. CDR3 length: 21 residues. The CDR3 spells CASRFSRGMALPYILNTEAFF. CDR3 coding DNA: TGTGCAAGTCGCTTTTCCAGGGGAATGGCTTTACCCTATATTCTGAACACTGAAGCTTTCTTT.

V gene TRBV19 combines with J gene TRBJ1-4; perhaps TRBD1 as D (5 bases). The germline V and J ends were trimmed by 5 bases and 4 bases, with 8 bases remaining between them. CDR3 length: 13 residues. The germline gives CDR1 LNHDA, CDR2 SQIVND (reference sequence). The CDR3 coding sequence is TGTGCCAGTAGTGCAGACAGTAATGAAAAACTGTTTTTT. Translated, it gives CASSADSNEKLFF.

CDR3 amino acids: CASSGGQGLSTGELFF. The DNA of the CDR3 is TGCGCCAGCAGCGGCGGACAGGGTTTAAGTACCGGGGAGCTGTTTTTT. This rearrangement joins TRBV5-1 to TRBJ2-2; 8 positions agree with TRBD1. The germline CDR1 and CDR2 sequences are SGHRS and YFSETQ. J gave up 5 bases and V 4 bases, and 10 bases lay outside the gene matches. CDR3 size: 16 residues.

For this clone: The same CDR3 also results from other DNA sequences found in this sample. The chain links TRBV19 to TRBJ2-7; the D gene could be TRBD1 or TRBD2 (5 bases each). CDR1 and CDR2 from the germline V gene are LNHDA and SQIVND (reference sequence). CDR3 length: 14 amino acids. Trimming left V 6 bases short and J 1 base short, with 13 bases between. The DNA of the CDR3 is TGTGCCAGTAGCAACCGGGACGGATCCTACGAGCAGTACTTC. It encodes CASSNRDGSYEQYF.

The chain joins TRBV18 to TRBJ2-4, with 8 bases that match TRBD1. This CDR3 contains 19 residues. The germline V gene has CDR1 KGHSH and CDR2 LQKENI. The V gene end was trimmed by 2 bases and the J gene end by 1 base; junction bases not matched to a gene: 13. The CDR3 loop is CASSPARGTGEAAKNIQYF. CDR3 sequence (DNA): TGTGCCAGCTCACCAGCCAGGGGGACAGGCGAAGCGGCCAAAAACATTCAGTACTTC.

This sequence joins TRBV3-1 (or the pseudogene TRBV3-2) and TRBJ1-6; D not certain. The CDR3 consists of 14 residues. V lost 0 bases to trimming and J lost 6 bases, with 6 bases between them. Germline CDR1 reads LGHDT; CDR2 reads YNNKEL (reference sequence). The CDR3 spells CASSQEGVNSPLHF. DNA for the CDR3: TGTGCCAGCAGCCAAGAAGGAGTTAATTCACCCCTCCACTTT.

The V call is TRBV5-1, the J call TRBJ2-2, with 9 nucleotides matching TRBD1. This CDR3 has 15 residues. J was trimmed by 7 bases and V by 0 bases; bases with no gene match: 4. Germline V lookup: CDR1 SGHRS, CDR2 YFSETQ. CDR3 sequence (DNA): TGCGCCAGCAGCTTGGAGGACAGGGGCGGCGGGGAGCTGTTTTTT. It translates to CASSLEDRGGGELFF.

The chain has TRBV12-5 and TRBJ1-5; D might be TRBD1 (5 bases). Per the germline V gene, CDR1 is LGHNT and CDR2 is FRNRAP. The V and J ends lost 5 bases and 0 bases respectively, with 8 bases between them. The CDR3 loop spans 14 amino acids. CDR3 amino acids: CASGTGYSNQPQHF. In DNA form, the CDR3 reads TGTGCTAGTGGTACAGGTTATAGCAATCAGCCCCAGCATTTT.

This chain links TRBV6-5 with TRBJ2-1; 9 nucleotides match TRBD1. V shed 6 bases and J 8 bases; nucleotides not matched to a gene: 11. This CDR3 is 15 amino acids long. Germline lookup yields CDR1 MNHEY and CDR2 SVGAGI. This chain's CDR3 is CASSRPGQGLYEQFF. As DNA, the CDR3 is TGTGCCAGCAGCCGCCCGGGACAGGGTTTGTATGAGCAGTTCTTC.

J is TRBJ1-6 and V is TRBV5-8; tentatively, D is TRBD1 (5 bases). The length of the CDR3 is 16 residues. Trimming cost V 0 bases and J 10 bases, with 17 bases left between them. Per germline, CDR1 SGHTS and CDR2 YDEGEE. The CDR3 sequence: CASSLEGKIEWSPLHF. The CDR3 DNA follows: TGTGCCAGCAGCTTGGAGGGGAAAATAGAATGGTCACCCCTCCACTTT.

The chain links TRBV3-1 (or the pseudogene TRBV3-2) to TRBJ2-5; 7 nucleotides align to TRBD2. In germline, CDR1 is LGHDT, CDR2 YNNKEL (reference sequence). The CDR3 totals 15 residues. The ends lost 4 bases at V and 2 bases at J; junction bases unmatched: 7. As DNA, the CDR3 is TGTGCCAGCAGCCGAGAGCGGGGCGCACAAGAGACCCAGTACTTC. Protein sequence: CASSRERGAQETQYF.

This sequence joins TRBV4-2 and TRBJ1-2; 8 bases fit TRBD1. Germline CDR1 reads LGHNA; CDR2 reads YNFKEQ. The CDR3 runs 17 residues. V dropped 4 bases and J dropped 0; count of bases not matched to a gene: 10. This CDR3 reads CASSPNDRGQANYGYTF. CDR3 in DNA: TGTGCCAGCAGCCCAAACGACAGGGGTCAAGCTAACTATGGCTACACCTTC.